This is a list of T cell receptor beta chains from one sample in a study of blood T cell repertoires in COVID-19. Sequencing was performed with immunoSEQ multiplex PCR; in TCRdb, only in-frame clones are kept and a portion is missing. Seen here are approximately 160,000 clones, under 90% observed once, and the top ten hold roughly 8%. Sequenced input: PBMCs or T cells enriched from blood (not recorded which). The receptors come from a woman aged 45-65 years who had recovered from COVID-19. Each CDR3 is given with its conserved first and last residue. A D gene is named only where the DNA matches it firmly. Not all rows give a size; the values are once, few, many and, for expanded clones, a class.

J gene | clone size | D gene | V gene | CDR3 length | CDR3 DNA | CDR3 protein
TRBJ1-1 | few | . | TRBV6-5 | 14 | TGTGCCAGCAGTCTAAGACTGAGGAACACTGAAGCTTTCTTT | CASSLRLRNTEAFF
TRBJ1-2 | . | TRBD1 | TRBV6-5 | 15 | TGTGCCAGCAGTTACCCGGGGACAGGGAACTATGGCTACACCTTC | CASSYPGTGNYGYTF
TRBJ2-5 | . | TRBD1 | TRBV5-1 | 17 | TGCGCCAGCAGCTTGGGTTTCAGGACAGGGTTATCGGAGACCCAGTACTTC | CASSLGFRTGLSETQYF
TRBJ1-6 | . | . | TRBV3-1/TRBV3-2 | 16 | TGTGCCAGCAGCCAAGTTTTAGGAGGGAGCGATTCACCCCTCCACTTT | CASSQVLGGSDSPLHF
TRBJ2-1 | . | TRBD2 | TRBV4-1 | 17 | TGCGCCAGCAGCGAAACCCCGGGCGGGGGATTTTCACTTGAGCAGTTCTTC | CASSETPGGGFSLEQFF
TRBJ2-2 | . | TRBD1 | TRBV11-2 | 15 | TGTGCCAGCAGCTTAGGCGACAGGGTTGGGGGGGAGCTGTTTTTT | CASSLGDRVGGELFF
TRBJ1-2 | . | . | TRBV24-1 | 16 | TGTGCCACCAGTGATTTGCTCGCCGGTCATAACTATGGCTACACCTTC | CATSDLLAGHNYGYTF
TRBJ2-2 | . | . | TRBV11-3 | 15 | TGTGCCAGCAGCTTAGGAGGAGGAAACACCGGGGAGCTGTTTTTT | CASSLGGGNTGELFF
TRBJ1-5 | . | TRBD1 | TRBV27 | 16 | TGTGCCAGCAGTCCCTCGGGACAGGGAAGCAATCAGCCCCAGCATTTT | CASSPSGQGSNQPQHF
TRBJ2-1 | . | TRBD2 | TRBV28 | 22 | TGTGCCAGCAGTTTATTCGGTCGACTGGGTGGACTAGCGGGAGTTTCGGGCAATGAGCAGTTCTTC | CASSLFGRLGGLAGVSGNEQFF
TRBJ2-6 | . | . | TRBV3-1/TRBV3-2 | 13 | TGTGCCAGCAGCCAGAGGGGGGCCAACGTCCTGACTTTC | CASSQRGANVLTF
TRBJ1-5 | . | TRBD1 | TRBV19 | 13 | TGTGCCAGTGCCGGGACAGGGAATCAGCCCCAGCATTTT | CASAGTGNQPQHF
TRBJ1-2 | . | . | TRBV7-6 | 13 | TGTGCCAGCAGCCATCAGGGGAACTATGGCTACACCTTC | CASSHQGNYGYTF
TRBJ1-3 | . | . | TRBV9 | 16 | TGTGCCAGCAGCGCCCCCGGGACAAACTCTGGAAACACCATATATTTT | CASSAPGTNSGNTIYF
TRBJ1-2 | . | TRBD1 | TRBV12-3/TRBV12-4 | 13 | TGTGCCAGCAGCCCGCGACAGGGGGGTGGCTACACCTTC | CASSPRQGGGYTF
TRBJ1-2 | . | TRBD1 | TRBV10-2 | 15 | TGCGCCAGCAGTGATGATCCCCCAGGGGGCGAAAGCTACACCTTC | CASSDDPPGGESYTF
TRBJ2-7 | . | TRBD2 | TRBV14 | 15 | TGTGCCAGCAGCCAACCTAGCGGCAAACACTACGAGCAGTACTTC | CASSQPSGKHYEQYF
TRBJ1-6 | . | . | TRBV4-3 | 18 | TGCGCCAGCAGCCAAGATCTAAGTCCGAGCTCCTATAATTCACCCCTCCACTTT | CASSQDLSPSSYNSPLHF
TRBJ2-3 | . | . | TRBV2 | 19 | TGTGCCAGCAGTGAACTTTTTAATTTTCATATCGGGGGCACAGATACGCAGTATTTT | CASSELFNFHIGGTDTQYF
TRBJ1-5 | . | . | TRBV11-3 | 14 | TGTGCCAGCAGCTCCAGCGGGCGGGATCAGCCCCAGCATTTT | CASSSSGRDQPQHF
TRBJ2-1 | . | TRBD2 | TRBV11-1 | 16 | TGTGCCAGCAGTCCAACCGGGACTAGCGGGAGGGCTGAGCAGTTCTTC | CASSPTGTSGRAEQFF
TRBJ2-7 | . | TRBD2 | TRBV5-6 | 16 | TGTGCCAGCAGTCCCGGGACTAGCGGGGGTTCCTACGAGCAGTACTTC | CASSPGTSGGSYEQYF
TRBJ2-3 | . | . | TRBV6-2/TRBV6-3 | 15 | TGTGCCAGCAGTTACGGGGGGACTTCATCAGATACGCAGTATTTT | CASSYGGTSSDTQYF
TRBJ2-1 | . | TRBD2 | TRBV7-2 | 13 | TGTGCCAGCAGCTTAAGGCGGGAGAATGAGCAGTTCTTC | CASSLRRENEQFF
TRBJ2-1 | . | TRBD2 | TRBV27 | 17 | TGTGCCAGCAGCCGGACTAGCGGGAGGGCCGATCCAGGTGAGCAGTTCTTC | CASSRTSGRADPGEQFF
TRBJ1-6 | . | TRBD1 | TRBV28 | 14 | TGTGCCAGCAGCGTAGGGGGCAGGAATTCACCCCTCCACTTT | CASSVGGRNSPLHF
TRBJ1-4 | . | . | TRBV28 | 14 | TGTGCCAGCAGTTTTGGGGGGACTAATGAAAAACTGTTTTTT | CASSFGGTNEKLFF
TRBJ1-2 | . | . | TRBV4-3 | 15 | TGCGCCAGCAGCCAAGCAGCAGGGATTGGGTATGGCTACACCTTC | CASSQAAGIGYGYTF
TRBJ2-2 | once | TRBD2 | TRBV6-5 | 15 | TGTGCCAGCAGTTTATGGCGGGAGCGCACCGGGGAGCTGTTTTTT | CASSLWRERTGELFF
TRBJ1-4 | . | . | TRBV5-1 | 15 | TGCGCCAGCAGCTTGGTACAGGGAGCTAATGAAAAACTGTTTTTT | CASSLVQGANEKLFF
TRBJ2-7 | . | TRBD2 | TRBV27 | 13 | TGTGCCAGCAAATTTGGGGGGGGCTACGAGCAGTACTTC | CASKFGGGYEQYF
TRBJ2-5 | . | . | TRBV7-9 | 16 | TGTGCCAGCAGCTTAGGAGGGGGGGGTCGGCAAGAGACCCAGTACTTC | CASSLGGGGRQETQYF
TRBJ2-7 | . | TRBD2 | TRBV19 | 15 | TGTGCCAGTAGTATTGGACTAGCGGGAAGTTACGAGCAGTACTTC | CASSIGLAGSYEQYF
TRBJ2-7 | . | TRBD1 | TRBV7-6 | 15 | TGTGCCAGCAGCTTAGCGGGACAGGACCCCTACGAGCAGTACTTC | CASSLAGQDPYEQYF
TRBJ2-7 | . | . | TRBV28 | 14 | TGTGCCAGCAGTTTTCCGGGATCAAGGGCGGAGCAGTACTTC | CASSFPGSRAEQYF
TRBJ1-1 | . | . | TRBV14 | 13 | TGTGCCAGCAGCCAAGACCCCCCAGTTGAAGCTTTCTTT | CASSQDPPVEAFF
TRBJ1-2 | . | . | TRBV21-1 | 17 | TGTGCCAGCAGCAAAACCCAGGGTTCATCTCGGGTCTATGGCTACACCTTC | CASSKTQGSSRVYGYTF
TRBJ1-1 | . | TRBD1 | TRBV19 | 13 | TGTGCCAGTAGTATAGCTTGGGACAGGGCTGCTTTCTTT | CASSIAWDRAAFF
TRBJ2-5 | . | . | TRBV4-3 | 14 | TGCGCCAGCAGCCAAGATCAGGACACGGAGACCCAGTACTTC | CASSQDQDTETQYF
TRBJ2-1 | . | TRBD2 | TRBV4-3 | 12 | TGCGCCAGCAGCCACACGCCGGGACTACAGATCTTC | CASSHTPGLQIF
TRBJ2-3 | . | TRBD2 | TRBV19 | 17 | TGTGCCAGTAGTCCCCACAGGGAGACTAGCGGGAGAGGGGCGCAGTATTTT | CASSPHRETSGRGAQYF
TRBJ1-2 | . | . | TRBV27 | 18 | TGTGCCAGCAGACACTTGGAGTTTTCCCCCCAAGGCGAGGGTGGCTACACCTTC | CASRHLEFSPQGEGGYTF
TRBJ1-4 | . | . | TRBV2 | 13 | TGTGCCAGCATGAGGGAGGTAGGCGAAAAACTGTTTTTT | CASMREVGEKLFF